This entry lists 25 T cell receptor beta chains sequenced from one sample in a study of OX40 agonist ivuxolimab in advanced cancers. Sequencing was performed with immunoSEQ multiplex PCR; in TCRdb, only in-frame clones are kept and a portion is missing. The sample yields more than 55,000 clones, around 83% seen once. The sample here was CD4+ or CD8+ T cells sorted from blood, taken in a trial of the OX40 agonist ivuxolimab. These receptors were collected from an adult with an advanced solid tumor such as melanoma, head and neck, liver or kidney cancer.

The V call is TRBV11-3, the J call TRBJ2-1; 10 bases match TRBD1. The J segment lost 12 bases and the V segment lost 6 bases, leaving 8 bases of the junction unmatched. Germline V gene lookup returns CDR1 SGHNT and CDR2 YENEEA. This CDR3 has 13 residues. CDR3 region: CASSNDRGRGQFF. In DNA, the CDR3 is TGTGCCAGCAGTAACGACAGGGGGCGCGGGCAGTTCTTC.

This CDR3 is CASSRFGQGRDEQYF. The DNA of the CDR3 is TGTGCCAGCAGCAGATTTGGACAGGGTCGCGACGAGCAGTACTTC. The chain is built from TRBV5-6 and TRBJ2-7; 8 bases agree with TRBD1. This CDR3 region has 15 residues. Germline V lookup: CDR1 SGHDT, CDR2 YYEEEE. V lost 4 bases, J lost 5 bases, and 11 bases stayed unmatched.

The chain uses TRBV4-3 and TRBJ1-6; 8 bases match TRBD1. The CDR3 has 15 amino acids. V dropped 0 bases and J dropped 7; count of bases not matched to a gene: 2. Germline V gene sequence: CDR1 LGHNA, CDR2 YSLEER. The CDR3 DNA reads TGCGCCAGCAGCCAAGACCGGACAGGGAATTCACCCCTCCACTTT. Its translation: CASSQDRTGNSPLHF.

The chain employs TRBV7-9 and TRBJ2-2, with TRBD1 as a possible D gene (6 bases). The length of the CDR3 is 16 residues. Trimming stripped 1 base from V and 5 bases from J, with 14 bases between. CDR1 and CDR2 (germline): SEHNR, FQNEAQ (reference sequence). DNA for the CDR3: TGTGCCAGCAGCTTAGGGGGGACACTCTCGACCGGGGAGCTGTTTTTT. Protein product: CASSLGGTLSTGELFF.

The rearrangement links TRBV6-5 to TRBJ1-2; 7 bases agree with TRBD1. This CDR3 spans 15 amino acids. In germline, CDR1 is MNHEY, CDR2 SVGAGI. Trimming took 4 bases from V and 3 from J; bases not matched to a gene: 8. For the CDR3, the DNA is TGTGCCAGCAGTTCCGGACAGGTTAGGGACTATGGCTACACCTTC. Protein: CASSSGQVRDYGYTF.

The chain is built from TRBV7-3 and TRBJ2-7, with 9 bases matching TRBD1. Looked up from germline, CDR1 is SGHTA and CDR2 is FQGTGA. J was trimmed by 5 bases and V by 2 bases; bases with no gene match: 7. The CDR3 sequence is 15 residues long. CDR3 loop: CASSLYGTGIDEQYF. The CDR3, as DNA: TGTGCCAGCAGCTTATACGGGACAGGGATCGACGAGCAGTACTTC.

The V gene is TRBV29-1, the J gene TRBJ1-4, with D possibly matching TRBD1 (5 bases). The CDR3 loop spans 13 amino acids. V was trimmed by 4 bases and J by 4 bases, leaving 10 bases between them. The V gene's germline CDR1 is SQVTM and CDR2 ANQGSEA. The CDR3 region has the DNA TGCAGCGTTGGAGGGGCTGGTAATGAAAAACTGTTTTTT. Protein sequence: CSVGGAGNEKLFF. Full variable domain (rest looked up from reference TRBV29-1 and TRBJ1-4): SAVISQKPSRDICQRGTSLTIQCQVDSQVTMMFWYRQQPGQSLTLIATANQGSEATYESGFVIDKFPISRPNLTFSTLTVSNMSPEDSSIYLCSVGGAGNEKLFFGSGTQLSVL.

The chain uses TRBV6-1 and TRBJ1-1; D remains ambiguous. Germline lookup yields CDR1 MNHNS and CDR2 SASEGT. The V and J ends lost 6 bases and 3 bases respectively, with 11 bases between them. The CDR3 is made up of 13 amino acids. The CDR3 sequence: CASRRLTHTEAFF. CDR3 bases: TGTGCCAGCAGGAGGCTTACCCACACTGAAGCTTTCTTT.

The chain carries TRBV19 and TRBJ2-7, with TRBD1 identical over 10 bases. Per the germline V gene, CDR1 is LNHDA and CDR2 is SQIVND (reference sequence). The V segment lost 1 base and the J segment 7 bases; nucleotides outside the gene matches: 7. This CDR3 contains 15 residues. CDR3 DNA: TGTGCCAGTAGTATAGGCGACAGGGGGCGAAGGGAGCAGTACTTC. Amino acid sequence: CASSIGDRGRREQYF.

The chain couples TRBV7-8 to TRBJ2-2, with TRBD1 matching 7 bases. This CDR3 is built from 15 residues. The V gene's germline CDR1 is SGHVS and CDR2 FQNEAQ. The V gene end was trimmed by 4 bases and the J gene end by 1 base; junction bases not matched to a gene: 3. CDR3: CASSSWDRNTGELFF. The CDR3 DNA reads TGTGCCAGCAGCTCCTGGGACAGGAACACCGGGGAGCTGTTTTTT.

The V call is TRBV2, the J call TRBJ2-5, with D uncertain. The CDR3 has 11 amino acids. Germline loops: CDR1 SNHLY, CDR2 FYNNEI. V was pared by 2 bases and J by 5 bases, with 3 bases between. The CDR3 DNA sequence: TGTGCCAGCAGTGAATACGAGACCCAGTACTTC. This encodes CASSEYETQYF.

This clone was picked up a small number of times. The V gene is TRBV14, the J gene TRBJ1-6, with no clear D. The CDR3 runs 15 residues. Trimming cost V 0 bases and J 9 bases, with 12 bases left between them. Germline-derived CDR1 and CDR2 are SGHDN and FVKESK. The CDR3 DNA follows: TGTGCCAGCAGCCAAGATCCCGGGGTTGGTTCACCCCTCCACTTT. Translated, it gives CASSQDPGVGSPLHF.

V usage is TRBV9 and J usage is TRBJ2-1; no firm D call. Trimming removed 0 bases at V and 8 bases at J, with 9 bases between. The CDR3 length is 13 residues. In germline, CDR1 is SGDLS, CDR2 YYNGEE. Here the CDR3 DNA reads TGTGCCAGCAGCGTAGATACCGGGTATGAGCAGTTCTTC. As protein: CASSVDTGYEQFF.

This chain uses TRBV11-3 with TRBJ2-7, with D perhaps TRBD1 (5 bases). Per the germline V gene, CDR1 is SGHNT and CDR2 is YENEEA. The CDR3 is 15 residues long. Trimming took 4 bases from V and 3 from J, leaving 16 bases between them. CDR3 region: CASSSPDRGSYEQYF. CDR3 sequence (DNA): TGTGCCAGCAGCTCCCCCGACAGAGGAAGCTACGAGCAGTACTTC. The variable domain in full, completed from reference TRBV11-3 and TRBJ2-7, reads EAGVVQSPRYKIIEKKQPVAFWCNPISGHNTLYWYLQNLGQGPELLIRYENEEAVDDSQLPKDRFSAERLKGVDSTLKIQPAELGDSAVYLCASSSPDRGSYEQYFGPGTRLTVT.

This sequence joins TRBV7-2 and TRBJ2-6; D unclear. Germline CDR1 and CDR2: SGHTA and FQGNSA. The CDR3 runs to 15 residues. V was pared by 1 base and J by 0 bases, with 4 bases between. For the CDR3, the DNA is TGTGCCAGCAGCTTAGGCCACTCTGGGGCCAACGTCCTGACTTTC. This codes for CASSLGHSGANVLTF.

The chain employs TRBV27 and TRBJ2-1; 8 bases map to TRBD1. Germline CDR1 reads MNHEY; CDR2 reads SMNVEV (reference sequence). V lost 4 bases and J lost 6; bases outside the gene matches: 5. The CDR3 spans 14 residues. CDR3 sequence: CASSSDRGPNEQFF. Here the CDR3 DNA reads TGTGCCAGCAGTTCCGACAGGGGCCCCAATGAGCAGTTCTTC.

V is TRBV19 and J is TRBJ2-1; a weak D match, TRBD1 (5 bases). V lost 4 bases to trimming and J lost 4 bases, with 8 bases between them. There are 13 residues in the CDR3. The germline V gene encodes CDR1 LNHDA and CDR2 SQIVND (reference sequence). The CDR3 region is CASSTTVYNEQFF. CDR3 DNA sequence: TGTGCCAGTAGTACGACAGTTTACAATGAGCAGTTCTTC.

This clone occurred a few times. The chain couples TRBV7-3 to TRBJ2-2; D call uncertain. Deletions cut 5 bases from V and 5 bases from J, with 18 bases between. CDR1 is SGHTA and CDR2 is FQGTGA in the germline V gene. The CDR3 runs 16 residues. CDR3: CASSLTGPAQTGELFF. CDR3 nucleotides: TGTGCCAGCAGCCTGACTGGACCCGCTCAGACCGGGGAGCTGTTTTTT.

This chain links TRBV9 with TRBJ1-5; unclear D gene. The ends were cut back, 6 bases at V and 5 bases at J, with 12 bases in the middle. Germline CDR1 reads SGDLS; CDR2 reads YYNGEE. There are 13 residues in the CDR3. The DNA for the CDR3 is TGTGCCAGCAATCGAGGAGAGGATCAGCCCCAGCATTTT. This encodes CASNRGEDQPQHF.

The V and J genes are TRBV6-6 and TRBJ2-6; no firm D call. This CDR3 spans 14 amino acids. The germline V gene encodes CDR1 MNHNY and CDR2 SVGAGI (reference sequence). Trimming removed 6 bases from V and 0 bases from J, with 6 bases in between. This CDR3 is CASRGNSGANVLTF. Here the CDR3 DNA reads TGTGCCAGCAGGGGCAACTCTGGGGCCAACGTCCTGACTTTC.

This chain uses TRBV5-5 with TRBJ2-1; 11 nucleotides agree with TRBD2. Per germline, CDR1 SGHKS and CDR2 YYEKEE (reference sequence). Losses at the gene ends were 2 bases for V and 5 bases for J; bases not matched to a gene: 3. This CDR3 is 15 amino acids long. CDR3 DNA: TGTGCCAGCAGCTTTCTAGCGGGGGGCCACAATGAGCAGTTCTTC. As protein: CASSFLAGGHNEQFF.

V gene TRBV4-2 combines with J gene TRBJ2-5; TRBD2 aligns across 9 bases. CDR3 length equals 15 residues. V was pared by 0 bases and J by 1 base, with 0 bases of the junction left unmatched. Germline V gene sequence: CDR1 LGHNA, CDR2 YNFKEQ. This CDR3 reads CASSQERGGQETQYF. In DNA form, the CDR3 reads TGTGCCAGCAGCCAAGAGCGGGGGGGCCAAGAGACCCAGTACTTC.

J is TRBJ2-1 and V is TRBV7-2; a weak D match, TRBD2 (5 bases). CDR1 and CDR2 (germline): SGHTA, FQGNSA. With 2 bases removed from V and 6 bases from J, the gap between germline ends came to 11 bases. The CDR3 covers 14 residues. CDR3 nucleotides: TGTGCCAGCAGCTTATATCCGAGGGCCAATGAGCAGTTCTTC. Its translation: CASSLYPRANEQFF.

The genes are TRBV9 and TRBJ2-7, with 7 bases that match TRBD1. Unmatched junction bases numbered 7, after V lost 2 bases and J lost 5 bases. The CDR3 extends over 14 amino acids. Looked up from germline, CDR1 is SGDLS and CDR2 is YYNGEE. Written as DNA, the CDR3 is TGTGCCAGCAGCGTTGAGACAGGGTACAACGAGCAGTACTTC. The encoded protein is CASSVETGYNEQYF.

The V call is TRBV6-1, the J call TRBJ1-6, with no clear D. From germline, CDR1 is MNHNS and CDR2 SASEGT. The CDR3 contains 14 residues. Deletions cut 6 bases from V and 0 bases from J, with 6 bases between. CDR3 amino acids: CASSGSSYNSPLHF. CDR3 DNA: TGTGCCAGCAGCGGGAGCTCCTATAATTCACCCCTCCACTTT.